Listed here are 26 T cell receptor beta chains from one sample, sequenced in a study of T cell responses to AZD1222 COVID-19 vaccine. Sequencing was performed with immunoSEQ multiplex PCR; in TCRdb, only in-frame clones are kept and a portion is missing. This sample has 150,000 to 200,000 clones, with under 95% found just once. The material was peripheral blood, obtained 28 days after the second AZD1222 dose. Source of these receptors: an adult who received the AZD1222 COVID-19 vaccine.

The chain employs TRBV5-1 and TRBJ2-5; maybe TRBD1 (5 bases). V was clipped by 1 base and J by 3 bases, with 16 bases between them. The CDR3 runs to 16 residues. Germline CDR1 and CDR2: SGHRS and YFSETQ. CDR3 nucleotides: TGCGCCAGCAGCTTGAATTCTCCAGGGTTTGAAGAGACCCAGTACTTC. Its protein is CASSLNSPGFEETQYF.

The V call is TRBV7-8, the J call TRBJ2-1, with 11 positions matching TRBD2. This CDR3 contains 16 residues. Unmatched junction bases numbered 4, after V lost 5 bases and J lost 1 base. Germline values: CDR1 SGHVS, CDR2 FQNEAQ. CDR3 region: CASSPRLAGSYNEQFF. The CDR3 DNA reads TGTGCCAGCAGCCCGCGACTAGCGGGGTCCTACAATGAGCAGTTCTTC.

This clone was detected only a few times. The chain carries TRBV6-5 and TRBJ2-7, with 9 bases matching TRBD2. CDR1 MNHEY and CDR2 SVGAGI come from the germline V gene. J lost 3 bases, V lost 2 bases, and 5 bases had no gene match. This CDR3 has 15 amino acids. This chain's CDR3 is CASSYLAGKRYEQYF. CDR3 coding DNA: TGTGCCAGCAGTTACCTAGCGGGAAAGCGCTACGAGCAGTACTTC.

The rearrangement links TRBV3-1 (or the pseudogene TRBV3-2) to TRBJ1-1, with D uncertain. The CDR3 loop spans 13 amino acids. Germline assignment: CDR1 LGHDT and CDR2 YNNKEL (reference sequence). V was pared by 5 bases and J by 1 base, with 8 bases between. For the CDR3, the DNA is TGTGCCAGCAGCTCTCTCCGGAACACTGAAGCTTTCTTT. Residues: CASSSLRNTEAFF.

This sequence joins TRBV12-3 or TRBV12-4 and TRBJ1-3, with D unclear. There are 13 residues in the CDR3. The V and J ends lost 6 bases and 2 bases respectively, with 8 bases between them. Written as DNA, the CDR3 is TGTGCCAGCAGGGACCTGACTGGAAACACCATATATTTT. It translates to CASRDLTGNTIYF.

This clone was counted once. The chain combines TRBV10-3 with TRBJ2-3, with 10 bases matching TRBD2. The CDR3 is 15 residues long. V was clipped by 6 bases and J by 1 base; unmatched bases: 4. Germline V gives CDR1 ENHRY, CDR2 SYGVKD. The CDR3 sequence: CAISAGTSGTDTQYF. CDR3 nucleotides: TGTGCCATCAGCGCCGGGACTAGCGGCACAGATACGCAGTATTTT.

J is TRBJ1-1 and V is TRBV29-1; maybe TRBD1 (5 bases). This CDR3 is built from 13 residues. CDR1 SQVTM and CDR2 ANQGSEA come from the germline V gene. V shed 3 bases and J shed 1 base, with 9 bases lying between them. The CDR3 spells CSVDDTGNTEAFF. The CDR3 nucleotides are TGCAGCGTTGATGACACAGGGAACACTGAAGCTTTCTTT.

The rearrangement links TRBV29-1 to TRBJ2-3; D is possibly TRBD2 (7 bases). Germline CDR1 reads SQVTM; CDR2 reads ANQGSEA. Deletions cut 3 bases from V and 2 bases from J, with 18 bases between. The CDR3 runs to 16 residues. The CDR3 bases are TGCAGCGTTGACAGCGTCCGGGCGGGGGCCACAGATACGCAGTATTTT. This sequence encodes CSVDSVRAGATDTQYF.

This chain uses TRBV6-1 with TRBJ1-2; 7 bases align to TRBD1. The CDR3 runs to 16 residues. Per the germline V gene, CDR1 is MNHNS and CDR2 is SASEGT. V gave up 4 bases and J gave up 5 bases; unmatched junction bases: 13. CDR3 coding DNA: TGTGCCAGCAGTGTCACCCGGGACAGCGCGGGATATGGCTACACCTTC. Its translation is CASSVTRDSAGYGYTF.

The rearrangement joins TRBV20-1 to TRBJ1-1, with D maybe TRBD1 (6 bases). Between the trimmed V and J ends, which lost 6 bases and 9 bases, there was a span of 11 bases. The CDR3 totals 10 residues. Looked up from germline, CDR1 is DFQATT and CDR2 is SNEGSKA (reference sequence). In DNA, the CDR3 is TGCAGTGCCACGGACAGCCAAGCTTTCTTT. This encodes CSATDSQAFF.

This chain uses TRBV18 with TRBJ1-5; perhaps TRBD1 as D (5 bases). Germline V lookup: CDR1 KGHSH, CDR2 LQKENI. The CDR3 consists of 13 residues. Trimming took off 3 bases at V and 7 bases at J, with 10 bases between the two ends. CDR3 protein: CASSPGRDQPQHF. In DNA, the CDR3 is TGTGCCAGCTCACCGGGCAGGGACCAGCCCCAGCATTTT.

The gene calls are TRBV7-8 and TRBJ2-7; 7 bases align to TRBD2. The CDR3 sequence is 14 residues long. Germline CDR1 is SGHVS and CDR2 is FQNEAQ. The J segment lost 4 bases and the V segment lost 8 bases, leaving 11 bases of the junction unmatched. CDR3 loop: CASRLATGTYEQYF. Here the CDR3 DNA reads TGTGCCAGCCGACTAGCAACAGGAACTTACGAGCAGTACTTC.

CDR3 nucleotide sequence: TGTGCCAGCAGCTTATTTGGGGGCACTGAAGCTTTCTTT. Translation: CASSLFGGTEAFF. The chain couples TRBV7-8 to TRBJ1-1, with D possibly matching TRBD1 (5 bases). The CDR3 covers 13 residues. Trimming took off 2 bases at V and 4 bases at J, with 8 bases between the two ends. Germline assignment: CDR1 SGHVS and CDR2 FQNEAQ.

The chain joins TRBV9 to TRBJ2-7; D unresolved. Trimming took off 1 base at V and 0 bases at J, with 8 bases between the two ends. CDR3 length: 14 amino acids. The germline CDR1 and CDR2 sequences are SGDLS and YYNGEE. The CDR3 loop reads CASSVTTSSYEQYF. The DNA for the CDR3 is TGTGCCAGCAGCGTAACCACGAGCTCCTACGAGCAGTACTTC. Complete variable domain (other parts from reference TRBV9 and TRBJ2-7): DSGVTQTPKHLITATGQRVTLRCSPRSGDLSVYWYQQSLDQGLQFLIQYYNGEERAKGNILERFSAQQFPDLHSELNLSSLELGDSALYFCASSVTTSSYEQYFGPGTRLTVT.

The CDR3 DNA reads as TGTGCCAGCAGCCGCGCCACCTATGGCTACACCTTC. Translated: CASSRATYGYTF. This sequence joins TRBV11-3 and TRBJ1-2; D ambiguous. The CDR3 extends over 12 amino acids. Germline V gene sequence: CDR1 SGHNT, CDR2 YENEEA. Trimming cost V 5 bases and J 4 bases, with 8 bases left between them.

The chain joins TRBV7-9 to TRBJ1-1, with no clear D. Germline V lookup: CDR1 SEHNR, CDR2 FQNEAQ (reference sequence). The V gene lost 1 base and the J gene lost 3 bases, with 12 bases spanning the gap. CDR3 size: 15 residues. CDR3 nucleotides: TGTGCCAGCAGCTTAGGATACCCGGCCTACACTGAAGCTTTCTTT. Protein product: CASSLGYPAYTEAFF.

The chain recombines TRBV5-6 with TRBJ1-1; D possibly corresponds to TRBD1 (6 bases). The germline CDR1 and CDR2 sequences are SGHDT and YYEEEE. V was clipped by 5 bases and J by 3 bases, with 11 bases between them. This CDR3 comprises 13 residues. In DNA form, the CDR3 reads TGTGCCAGCAGGGCCAGGGGCGACACTGAAGCTTTCTTT. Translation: CASRARGDTEAFF.

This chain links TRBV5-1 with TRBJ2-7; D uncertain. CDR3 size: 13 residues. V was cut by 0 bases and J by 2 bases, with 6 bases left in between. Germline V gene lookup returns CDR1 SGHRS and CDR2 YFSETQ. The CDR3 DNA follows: TGCGCCAGCAGCTTGGGCACTACCTACGAGCAGTACTTC. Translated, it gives CASSLGTTYEQYF.

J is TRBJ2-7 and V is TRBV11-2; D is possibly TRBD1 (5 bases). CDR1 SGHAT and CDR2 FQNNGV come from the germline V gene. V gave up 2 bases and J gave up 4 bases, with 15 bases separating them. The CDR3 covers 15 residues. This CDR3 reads CASSLQWQGLYEQYF. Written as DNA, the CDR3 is TGTGCCAGCAGCTTACAGTGGCAGGGATTATACGAGCAGTACTTC.

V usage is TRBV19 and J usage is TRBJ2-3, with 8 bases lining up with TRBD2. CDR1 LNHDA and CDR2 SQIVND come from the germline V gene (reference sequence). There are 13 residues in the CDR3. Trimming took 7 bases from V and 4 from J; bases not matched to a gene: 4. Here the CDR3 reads CASTSGQADTQYF. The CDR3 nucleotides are TGTGCCAGTACTAGCGGGCAAGCAGATACGCAGTATTTT.

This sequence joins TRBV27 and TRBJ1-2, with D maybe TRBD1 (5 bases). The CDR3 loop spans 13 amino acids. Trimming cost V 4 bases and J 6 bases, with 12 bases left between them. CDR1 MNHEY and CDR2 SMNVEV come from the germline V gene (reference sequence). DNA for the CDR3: TGTGCCAGCAGTTACACGGGGGGTCATGGCTACACCTTC. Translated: CASSYTGGHGYTF.

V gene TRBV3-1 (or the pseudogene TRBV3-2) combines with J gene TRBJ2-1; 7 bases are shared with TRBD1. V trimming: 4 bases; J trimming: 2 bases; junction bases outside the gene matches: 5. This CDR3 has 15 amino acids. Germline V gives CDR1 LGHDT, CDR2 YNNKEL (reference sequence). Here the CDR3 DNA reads TGTGCCAGCAGCCTCCGGGACAGTACCTACAATGAGCAGTTCTTC. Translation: CASSLRDSTYNEQFF.

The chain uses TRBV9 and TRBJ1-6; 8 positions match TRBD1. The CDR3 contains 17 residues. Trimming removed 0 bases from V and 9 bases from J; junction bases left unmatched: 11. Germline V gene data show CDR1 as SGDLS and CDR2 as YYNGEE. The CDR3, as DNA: TGTGCCAGCAGCGTAGGAGGGACGGGACAGGTCGTTTCACCCCTCCACTTT. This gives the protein CASSVGGTGQVVSPLHF. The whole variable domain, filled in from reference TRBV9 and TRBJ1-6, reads DSGVTQTPKHLITATGQRVTLRCSPRSGDLSVYWYQQSLDQGLQFLIQYYNGEERAKGNILERFSAQQFPDLHSELNLSSLELGDSALYFCASSVGGTGQVVSPLHFGNGTRLTVT.

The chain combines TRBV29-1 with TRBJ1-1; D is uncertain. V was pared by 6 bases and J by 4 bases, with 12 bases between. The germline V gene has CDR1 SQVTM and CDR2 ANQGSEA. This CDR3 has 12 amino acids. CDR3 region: CSVRPQSTEAFF. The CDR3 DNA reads TGCAGCGTAAGGCCCCAGAGCACTGAAGCTTTCTTT.

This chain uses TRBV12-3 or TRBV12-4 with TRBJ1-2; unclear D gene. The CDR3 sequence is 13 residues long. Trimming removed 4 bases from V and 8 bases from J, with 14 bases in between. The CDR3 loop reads CASSWVGKRGYTF. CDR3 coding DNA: TGTGCCAGCAGTTGGGTGGGGAAACGGGGCTACACCTTC.

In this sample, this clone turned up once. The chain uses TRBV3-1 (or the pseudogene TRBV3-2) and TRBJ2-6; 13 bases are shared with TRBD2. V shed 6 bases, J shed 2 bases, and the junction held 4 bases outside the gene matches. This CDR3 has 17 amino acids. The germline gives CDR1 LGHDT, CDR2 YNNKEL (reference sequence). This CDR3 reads CASRRLAGGTGANVLTF. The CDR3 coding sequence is TGTGCCAGCAGGAGACTAGCGGGGGGCACTGGGGCCAACGTCCTGACTTTC.